This section outlines one T cell receptor (beta chain) sequence together with its context. This entry comes from a study of blood T cell repertoires in COVID-19. Whole-study context: From the United States, Italy and Spain came samples of acute and convalescent COVID-19. Sample material is recorded as cDNA or gDNA derived from T cells, B-cell-depleted T cells, or PBMCs.

This CDR3 is 13 amino acids long. Germline values: CDR1 MNHEY, CDR2 SVGAGI. Deletions cut 7 bases from V and 7 bases from J, with 16 bases between. Original processing notes: Reference gene primer amplification yielded estimated nucleated cell counts. Method: immunoSEQ multiplex PCR; TCRdb's copy keeps in-frame clones and lacks some. V and J calls plus clone size are reproduced from that table; the DNA served to infer D and trimming. The sample holds tens of thousands of clones, 75% to 90% seen once. The receptor comes from a woman of 80 years or more with active COVID-19. The chain is built from TRBV6-5 and TRBJ1-2; TRBD1 might be the D (5 bases). The specimen sequenced was peripheral blood. CDR3 sequence reads: CASTPGLDIGYTF. CDR3 bases: TGTGCCAGCACCCCGGGACTAGATATTGGCTACACCTTC.